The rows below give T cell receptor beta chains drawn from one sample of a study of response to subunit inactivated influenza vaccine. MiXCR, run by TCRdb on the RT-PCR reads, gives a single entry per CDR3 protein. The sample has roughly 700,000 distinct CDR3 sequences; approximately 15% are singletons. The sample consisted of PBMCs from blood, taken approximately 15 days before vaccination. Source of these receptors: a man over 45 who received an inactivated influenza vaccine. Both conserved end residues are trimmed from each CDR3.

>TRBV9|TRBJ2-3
ASSSRLADRDTQY
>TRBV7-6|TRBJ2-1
ASSPRTSGGEQF
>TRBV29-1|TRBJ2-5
SALAGVGVRTQY
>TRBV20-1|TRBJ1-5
SARLARGSQPQH
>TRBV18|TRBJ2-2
ASSPPTSGFDLYNTGELF
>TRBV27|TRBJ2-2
ASSPTSPNIGELF
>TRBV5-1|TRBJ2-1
ASSLARGKLSYNEQF
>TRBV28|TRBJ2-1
ASSFSSWRGDYNEQF
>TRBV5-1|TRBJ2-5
ASQPAPDREGETQY
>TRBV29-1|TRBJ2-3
SVEEGDRGWADTQY
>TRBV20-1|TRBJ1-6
SAHGGGDMISPLH
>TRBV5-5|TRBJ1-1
ASSPGQGGAEAF
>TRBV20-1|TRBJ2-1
SAFGDYNEQF
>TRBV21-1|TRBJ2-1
ASSKVAGSYNEQF
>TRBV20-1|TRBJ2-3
SARDSRRDTQY
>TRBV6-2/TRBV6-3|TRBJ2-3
ASSYVLAGGSDTQY
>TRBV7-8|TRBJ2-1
ASSYALNEQF
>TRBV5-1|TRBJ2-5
ASSLQGLETQY
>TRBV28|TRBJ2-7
ASSLGLLGLYEQY
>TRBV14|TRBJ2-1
ASSQEEYGRGLGNEQF
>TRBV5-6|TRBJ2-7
ASSIAGGLSYEQY
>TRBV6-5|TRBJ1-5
ASSYGWSNQPQH
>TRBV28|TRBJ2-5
ASSFLGTGHQETQY
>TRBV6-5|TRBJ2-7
ASSYSSRGSYEQY
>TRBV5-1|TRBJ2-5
ASSLALAGGSETQY
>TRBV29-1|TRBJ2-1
SVCGVANEQF
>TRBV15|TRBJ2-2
ATSSEGQSNTGELF
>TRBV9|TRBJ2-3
ASTEQGLLTDTQY
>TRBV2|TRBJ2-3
ASRGLQDTDTQY
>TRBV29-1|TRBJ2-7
SVASRYSYEQY
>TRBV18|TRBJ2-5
ASSPPSRGETQY
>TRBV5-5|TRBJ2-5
ASSKPGQGATETQY
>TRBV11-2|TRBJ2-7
ASSLDLGAQY
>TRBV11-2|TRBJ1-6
ASTRRQGALNNSPLH
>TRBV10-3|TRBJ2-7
AISRGMAYEQY
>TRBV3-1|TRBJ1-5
ASSQAPGAGKPQH
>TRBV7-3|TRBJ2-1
ASSPISGSYNEQF
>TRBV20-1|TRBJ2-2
SATRRANTGELF
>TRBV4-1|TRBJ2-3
ASSQEPLATDTQY
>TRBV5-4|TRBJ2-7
ASSSGSLGQGARYEQY
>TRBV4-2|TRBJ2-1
ASSQGLADGYNEQF
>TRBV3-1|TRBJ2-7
ASSQEITSGSYEQY
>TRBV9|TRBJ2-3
ASSVDSSDTQY
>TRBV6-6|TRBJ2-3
ASSYRLGDTQY
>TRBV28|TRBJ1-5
ASSLTDGQPQH
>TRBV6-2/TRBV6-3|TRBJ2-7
ASSYWVSGSYEQY
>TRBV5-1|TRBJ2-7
ASGLGGGGWYEQY
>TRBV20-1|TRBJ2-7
SASSPGQAFYEQY
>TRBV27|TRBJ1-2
ASRERVPGTNYGYT
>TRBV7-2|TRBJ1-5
ASSQLGQPQH
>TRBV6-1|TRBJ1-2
ASVVSEHPNYGYT
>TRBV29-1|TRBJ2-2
SILEPWGSGGTGELF
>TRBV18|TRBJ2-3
ASSPGSGRGTDTQY
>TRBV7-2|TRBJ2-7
ASSLDGGSGYEQY